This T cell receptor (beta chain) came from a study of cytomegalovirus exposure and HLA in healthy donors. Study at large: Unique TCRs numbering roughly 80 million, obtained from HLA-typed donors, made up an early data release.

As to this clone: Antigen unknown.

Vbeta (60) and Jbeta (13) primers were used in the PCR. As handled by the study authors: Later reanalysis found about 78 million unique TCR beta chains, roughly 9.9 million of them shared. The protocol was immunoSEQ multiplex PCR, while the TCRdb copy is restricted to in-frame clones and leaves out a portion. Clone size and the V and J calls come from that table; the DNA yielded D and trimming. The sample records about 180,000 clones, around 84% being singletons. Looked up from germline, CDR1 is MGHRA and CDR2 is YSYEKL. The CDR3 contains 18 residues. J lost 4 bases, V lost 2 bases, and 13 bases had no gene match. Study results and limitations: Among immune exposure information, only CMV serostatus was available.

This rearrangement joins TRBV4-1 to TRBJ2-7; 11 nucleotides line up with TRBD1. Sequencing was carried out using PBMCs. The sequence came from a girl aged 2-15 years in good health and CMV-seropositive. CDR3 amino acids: CASSQPGQGVFRRYEQYF. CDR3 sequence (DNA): TGCGCCAGCAGCCAACCGGGACAGGGGGTTTTTAGAAGGTACGAGCAGTACTTC.